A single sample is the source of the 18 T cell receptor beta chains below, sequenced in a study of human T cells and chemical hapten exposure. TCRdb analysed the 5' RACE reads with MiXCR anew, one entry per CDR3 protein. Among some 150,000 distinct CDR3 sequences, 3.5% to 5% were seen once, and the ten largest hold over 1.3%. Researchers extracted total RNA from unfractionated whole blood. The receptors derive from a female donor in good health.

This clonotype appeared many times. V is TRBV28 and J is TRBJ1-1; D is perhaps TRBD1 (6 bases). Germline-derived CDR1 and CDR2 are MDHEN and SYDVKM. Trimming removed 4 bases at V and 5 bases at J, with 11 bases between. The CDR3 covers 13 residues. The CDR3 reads CASSYRAGTEAFF. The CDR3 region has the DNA TGTGCCAGCAGTTACAGGGCGGGGACTGAAGCTTTCTTT.

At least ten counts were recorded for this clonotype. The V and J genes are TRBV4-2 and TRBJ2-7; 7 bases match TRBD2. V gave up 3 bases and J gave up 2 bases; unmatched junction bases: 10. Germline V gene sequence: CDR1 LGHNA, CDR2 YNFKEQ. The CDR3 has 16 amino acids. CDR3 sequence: CASSHPGGNQPYEQYF. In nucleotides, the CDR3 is TGTGCCAGCAGCCATCCCGGGGGGAACCAGCCCTACGAGCAGTACTTC.

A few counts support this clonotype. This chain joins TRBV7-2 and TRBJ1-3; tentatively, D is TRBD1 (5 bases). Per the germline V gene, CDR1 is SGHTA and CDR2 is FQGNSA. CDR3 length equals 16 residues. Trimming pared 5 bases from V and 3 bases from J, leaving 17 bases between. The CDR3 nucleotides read TGTGCCAGCAGCCCTCAGGGTTTGGGCCGTGGAAACACCATATATTTT. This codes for CASSPQGLGRGNTIYF.

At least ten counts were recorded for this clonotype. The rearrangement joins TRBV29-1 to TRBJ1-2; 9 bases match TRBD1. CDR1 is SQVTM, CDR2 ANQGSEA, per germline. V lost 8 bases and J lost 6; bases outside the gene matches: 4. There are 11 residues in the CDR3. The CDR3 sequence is CSTDRGDGYTF. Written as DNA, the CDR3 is TGCAGCACTGACAGGGGGGATGGCTACACCTTC.

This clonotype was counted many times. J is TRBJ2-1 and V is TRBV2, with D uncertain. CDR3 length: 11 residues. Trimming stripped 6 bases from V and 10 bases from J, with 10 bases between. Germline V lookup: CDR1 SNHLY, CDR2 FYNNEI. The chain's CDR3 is CASSSPIEQFF. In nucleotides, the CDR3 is TGTGCCAGCAGCTCGCCCATCGAGCAGTTCTTC.

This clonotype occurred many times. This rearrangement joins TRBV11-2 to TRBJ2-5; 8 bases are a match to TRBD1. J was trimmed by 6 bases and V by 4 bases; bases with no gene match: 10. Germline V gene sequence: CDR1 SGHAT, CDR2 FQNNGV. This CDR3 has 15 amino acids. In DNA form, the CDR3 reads TGTGCCAGCAGCTCCCGGGACAGGATCATCCAGACCCAGTACTTC. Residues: CASSSRDRIIQTQYF. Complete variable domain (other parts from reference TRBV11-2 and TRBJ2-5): EAGVAQSPRYKIIEKRQSVAFWCNPISGHATLYWYQQILGQGPKLLIQFQNNGVVDDSQLPKDRFSAERLKGVDSTLKIQPAKLEDSAVYLCASSSRDRIIQTQYFGPGTRLLVL.

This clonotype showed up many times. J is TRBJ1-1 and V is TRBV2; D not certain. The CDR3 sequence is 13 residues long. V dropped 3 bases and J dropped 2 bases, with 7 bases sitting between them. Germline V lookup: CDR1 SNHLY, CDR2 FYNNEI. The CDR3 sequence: CASSDNRNTEAFF. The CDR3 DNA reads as TGTGCCAGCAGTGACAACAGAAACACTGAAGCTTTCTTT.

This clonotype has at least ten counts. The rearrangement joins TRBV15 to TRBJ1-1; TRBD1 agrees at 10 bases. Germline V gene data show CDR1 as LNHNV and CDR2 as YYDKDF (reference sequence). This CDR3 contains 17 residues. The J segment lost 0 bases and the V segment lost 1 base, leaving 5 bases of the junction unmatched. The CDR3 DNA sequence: TGTGCCACCAGCAGAGGGGACAGGGGAAATATGAACACTGAAGCTTTCTTT. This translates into CATSRGDRGNMNTEAFF.

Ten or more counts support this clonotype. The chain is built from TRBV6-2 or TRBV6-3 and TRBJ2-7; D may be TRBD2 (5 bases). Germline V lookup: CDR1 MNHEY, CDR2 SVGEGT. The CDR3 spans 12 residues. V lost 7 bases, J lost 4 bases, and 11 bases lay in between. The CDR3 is CASNGPGYEQYF. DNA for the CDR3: TGTGCCAGCAACGGACCGGGGTACGAGCAGTACTTC.

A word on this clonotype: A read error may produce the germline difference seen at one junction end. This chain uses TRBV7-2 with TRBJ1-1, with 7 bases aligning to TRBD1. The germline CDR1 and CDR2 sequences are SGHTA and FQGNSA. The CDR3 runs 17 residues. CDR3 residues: CASRLVAGGDWDTEAFF. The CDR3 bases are TGTGCCAGCAGATTAGTGGCAGGGGGGGACTGGGACACTGAAGCTTTCTTT.

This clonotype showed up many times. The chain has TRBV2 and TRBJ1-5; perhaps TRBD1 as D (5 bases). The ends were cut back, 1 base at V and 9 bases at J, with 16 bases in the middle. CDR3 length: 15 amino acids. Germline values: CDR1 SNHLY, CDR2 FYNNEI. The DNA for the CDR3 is TGTGCCAGCAGTGAAGGGGGGGACGGGGCCCGGCCCCAGCATTTT. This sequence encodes CASSEGGDGARPQHF.

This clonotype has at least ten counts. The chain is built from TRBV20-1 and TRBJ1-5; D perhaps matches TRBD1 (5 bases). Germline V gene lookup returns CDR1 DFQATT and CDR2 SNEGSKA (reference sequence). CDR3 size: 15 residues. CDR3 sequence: CRGVVGANSNQPQHF. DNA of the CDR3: TGCAGGGGGGTTGTTGGAGCAAATAGCAATCAGCCCCAGCATTTT.

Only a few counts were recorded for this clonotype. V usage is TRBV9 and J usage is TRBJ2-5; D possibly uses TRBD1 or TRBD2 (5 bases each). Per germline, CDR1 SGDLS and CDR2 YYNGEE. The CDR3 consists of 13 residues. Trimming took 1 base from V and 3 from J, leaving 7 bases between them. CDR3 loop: CASSVQGEETQYF. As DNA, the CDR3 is TGTGCCAGCAGCGTACAGGGAGAAGAGACCCAGTACTTC.

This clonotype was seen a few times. As DNA, the CDR3 is TGTGCCAGCAGCTCCCGGGACGCGGGCGGCTACAATGAGCAGTTCTTC. This gives the protein CASSSRDAGGYNEQFF. V usage is TRBV9 and J usage is TRBJ2-1, with D perhaps matching TRBD1 or TRBD2 (5 bases each). V shed 4 bases and J shed 3 bases, with 17 bases lying between them. The CDR3 totals 16 residues. Germline CDR1 reads SGDLS; CDR2 reads YYNGEE.

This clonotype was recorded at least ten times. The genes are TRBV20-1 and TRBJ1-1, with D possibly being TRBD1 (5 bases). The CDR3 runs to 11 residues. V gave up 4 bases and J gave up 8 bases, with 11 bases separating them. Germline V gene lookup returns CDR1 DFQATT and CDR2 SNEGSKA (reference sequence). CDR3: CSAIRWGEAFF. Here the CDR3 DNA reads TGCAGTGCTATACGATGGGGGGAAGCTTTCTTT.

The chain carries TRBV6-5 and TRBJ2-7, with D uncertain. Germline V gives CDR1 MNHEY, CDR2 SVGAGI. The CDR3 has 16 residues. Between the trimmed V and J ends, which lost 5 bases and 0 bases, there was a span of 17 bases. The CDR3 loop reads CASSRPSHLDSYEQYF. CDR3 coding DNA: TGTGCCAGCAGTCGCCCTTCGCACTTAGACTCCTACGAGCAGTACTTC.

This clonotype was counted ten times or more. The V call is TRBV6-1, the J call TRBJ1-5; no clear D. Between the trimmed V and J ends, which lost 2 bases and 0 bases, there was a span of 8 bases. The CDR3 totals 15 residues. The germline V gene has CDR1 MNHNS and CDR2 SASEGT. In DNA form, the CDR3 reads TGTGCCAGCAGTGAATTTGGGTATAGCAATCAGCCCCAGCATTTT. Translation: CASSEFGYSNQPQHF.

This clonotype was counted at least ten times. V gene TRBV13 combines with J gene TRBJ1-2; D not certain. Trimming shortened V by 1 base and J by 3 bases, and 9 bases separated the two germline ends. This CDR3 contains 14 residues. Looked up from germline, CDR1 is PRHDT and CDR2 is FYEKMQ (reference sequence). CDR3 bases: TGTGCCAGCAGCTTAGATACCAGCCACTATGGCTACACCTTC. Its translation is CASSLDTSHYGYTF.